This TCR beta chain was obtained from a study of OX40 agonist ivuxolimab in advanced cancers. Study information: Antecedent anti-PD-1, anti-PD-L1 or anti-CTLA-4 therapy was permissible, with roughly 36% having received some. Study-wide points: Partial responders treated at 0.1-3.0 mg/kg exhibited clonal expansion among the lowest measured. CD8+ T cells showed, on average, more clonal expansion than CD4+ cells.

Comments on this clone: Its matching antigen is unknown.

The repertoire was sequenced with immunoSEQ multiplex PCR; TCRdb's copy has only in-frame clones and lacks some. Of 45,000 to 60,000 clones in the sample, approximately 87% were seen once. Source: CD4+ or CD8+ T cells sorted from blood, taken in a trial of the OX40 agonist ivuxolimab. The sequence came from an adult with an advanced solid tumor such as melanoma, head and neck, liver or kidney cancer.

The chain's CDR3 is CASRPGLAGGLPLAKNIQYF. The CDR3 DNA reads as TGTGCCAGCCGGCCTGGACTAGCGGGGGGACTCCCGTTAGCCAAAAACATTCAGTACTTC. This sequence joins TRBV19 and TRBJ2-4; 14 nucleotides match TRBD2. CDR1 is LNHDA and CDR2 is SQIVND in the germline V gene (reference sequence). The length of the CDR3 is 20 residues. Trimming removed 9 bases from V and 0 bases from J; junction bases left unmatched: 16.